Presented here are 5 T cell receptor beta chains from one specimen sequenced in a study of shared clonotypes between healthy human individuals. The repertoire was sequenced with immunoSEQ multiplex PCR; TCRdb's copy has only in-frame clones and lacks some. The sample consists of fewer than 850,000 clones, 96% of them appearing once. CD8 cells classed as naive were CD45RO-negative and positively selected for CCR7, excluding terminally differentiated effector memory CD45RA+ cells. The sequenced sample consisted of naive CD8+ T cells sorted from blood. All receptors come from a man younger than 45 in good health.

The genes are TRBV5-4 and TRBJ2-1; 12 bases are shared with TRBD2. Germline CDR1 is SGHNT and CDR2 is YYREEE (reference sequence). The CDR3 length is 17 residues. Trimming cost V 4 bases and J 2 bases; bases outside gene matches: 7. CDR3 sequence: CASSIQLAGGPYNEQFF. Written as DNA, the CDR3 is TGTGCCAGCAGCATACAACTAGCGGGAGGACCCTACAATGAGCAGTTCTTC.

The chain has TRBV6-1 and TRBJ1-1; D gene uncertain. Deletions cut 2 bases from V and 1 base from J, with 11 bases between. The CDR3 is 15 residues long. The germline V gene has CDR1 MNHNS and CDR2 SASEGT. The CDR3 spells CASSEPGSQNTEAFF. The DNA for the CDR3 is TGTGCCAGCAGTGAACCAGGATCGCAGAACACTGAAGCTTTCTTT.

This clone was recorded only once. The rearrangement links TRBV6-1 to TRBJ1-5, with unresolved D. The CDR3 is 16 amino acids. V lost 1 base to trimming and J lost 2 bases, with 12 bases between them. The germline CDR1 and CDR2 sequences are MNHNS and SASEGT. The CDR3 loop reads CASSEERAARNQPQHF. CDR3 sequence (DNA): TGTGCCAGCAGTGAAGAGCGGGCAGCCCGCAATCAGCCCCAGCATTTT.

V gene TRBV7-6 combines with J gene TRBJ2-3; no definite D call. With 4 bases removed from V and 2 bases from J, the gap between germline ends came to 4 bases. Looked up from germline, CDR1 is SGHVS and CDR2 is FNYEAQ. The CDR3 spans 12 residues. Here the CDR3 DNA reads TGTGCCAGCAGCTCGGTCACAGATACGCAGTATTTT. Amino acids: CASSSVTDTQYF.

This chain links TRBV18 with TRBJ1-2, with a tentative D call TRBD1 (6 bases). Between the trimmed V and J ends, which lost 2 bases and 6 bases, there was a span of 13 bases. Germline CDR1 is KGHSH and CDR2 is LQKENI. The CDR3 loop spans 14 amino acids. CDR3 loop: CASSPGGGADGYTF. The CDR3, as DNA: TGTGCCAGCTCACCAGGAGGGGGGGCGGATGGCTACACCTTC.